This TCR beta chain originates from a study of cytomegalovirus exposure and HLA in healthy donors. At the level of the study: T cells numbering around 180 million yielded approximately 100 million unique TCR beta sequences in an earlier analysis.

PCR employed 60 Vbeta and 13 Jbeta primers. Assay used: immunoSEQ multiplex PCR; TCRdb lists only in-frame clones, some missing. The sample records fewer than 130,000 clones, over 65% being singletons. The sequence was collected from a man aged 25-40 years in good health and CMV-seropositive. The sequencing sample was made of PBMCs.

CDR3 residues: CASSVGGPPLYGYTF. Written as DNA, the CDR3 is TGTGCCAGCAGCGTAGGGGGCCCCCCCCTCTATGGCTACACCTTC. The chain combines TRBV9 with TRBJ1-2, with D possibly being TRBD1 (5 bases). V was shortened by 0 bases and J by 4 bases, with 13 bases between the two germline ends. This CDR3 has 15 amino acids. Germline values: CDR1 SGDLS, CDR2 YYNGEE. Looking up the rest from reference TRBV9 and TRBJ1-2 gives the full variable domain: DSGVTQTPKHLITATGQRVTLRCSPRSGDLSVYWYQQSLDQGLQFLIQYYNGEERAKGNILERFSAQQFPDLHSELNLSSLELGDSALYFCASSVGGPPLYGYTFGSGTRLTVV.